This TCR beta chain was observed in a study of blood T cell repertoires in COVID-19. About the study: COVID-19 samples, acute and convalescent, were from the United States, Italy and Spain. From T cells, B-cell-depleted T cells, or PBMCs came the material, which was cDNA or gDNA.

Original processing methods: Estimation of nucleated cell counts relied on the amplification of reference gene primers. Libraries were prepared by immunoSEQ multiplex PCR; TCRdb keeps only in-frame clonotypes and omits some of them. The V and J calls and the clone size are those of that table, but D and trimming were determined from the DNA. The table has over 90,000 clones, more than 75% seen once; the top ten hold less than 9%. Sequenced sample: peripheral blood. This TCR came from a man in his fifties with active or convalescent COVID-19.

CDR3 sequence (DNA): TGTGCCAGTAGTATAAGCTCCGGGACAGGAGAAGAGACCCAGTACTTC. Residues: CASSISSGTGEETQYF. This chain connects TRBV19 to TRBJ2-5; TRBD1 agrees at 8 bases. The V gene end was trimmed by 2 bases and the J gene end by 3 bases; junction bases not matched to a gene: 8. Germline V gene sequence: CDR1 LNHDA, CDR2 SQIVND (reference sequence). The CDR3 length is 16 residues.